The clone carrying this TCR beta chain was seen at least ten times. No antigen is known for it. These data belong to a study of molecular identifiers for immune sequencing clone quantification. Study-level points and caveats: With a barcode shared among identical TCR molecules, highly expanded clone sizes could be underestimated.

Naive CD8 libraries used about 20,000 to 1,000,000 sorted cells and 10%, 30% or 50% RNA. TCRdb used MiXCR to reprocess the PCR reads, holding one entry per CDR3 protein. The sample yields 600,000 to 650,000 distinct CDR3 sequences, around 20% seen once. CDR3 size: 15 residues. V lost 3 bases and J lost 4; bases outside the gene matches: 6. Looked up from germline, CDR1 is LGHNA and CDR2 is YSLEER. The sequenced sample was naive CD8+ T cells from blood, with Jurkat cell RNA spiked in. Subset of the sample: FACS-sorted CD8+CD4-CCR7+CD45RA+ naive T cells. This TCR was recovered from a human donor in good health. Some libraries in this study had Jurkat cell RNA spiked in. This chain connects TRBV4-3 to TRBJ2-1; 7 positions match TRBD1. CDR3 DNA sequence: TGCGCCAGCAGCCAGTACAGGGGAAATTACAATGAGCAGTTCTTC. This sequence encodes CASSQYRGNYNEQFF.